The entry that follows covers one TCR beta chain sequence. What it recognizes is unknown. This sample is drawn from a study of CD8 T cells in Susac syndrome. Random hexamers were used to reverse transcribe the RNA input (about 0.5 to 1 ug). MiXCR, applied by TCRdb to the immunoSEQ multiplex PCR reads, yields one record per CDR3 protein. The sample lists about 190,000 distinct CDR3 sequences, more than 85% occurring once. Overall study results and limits: The CD4+ T cell repertoires of Susac syndrome were found to show no clonal expansion. The TCR sequencing and HLA analysis in the study involved a relatively small number of individuals, as the study acknowledged.

CDR3 size: 16 residues. CDR1 and CDR2 (germline): MNHEY, SVGAGI. V dropped 0 bases and J dropped 4; count of bases not matched to a gene: 3. Diagnostic criteria for definite or probable disease, in their recently defined form, were met by the patients with Susac syndrome. The sequencing sample was made of CD4+ T cells from PBMCs. The source is a human donor with Susac syndrome. This chain uses TRBV6-5 with TRBJ2-2; 9 nucleotides match TRBD2. Written as DNA, the CDR3 is TGTGCCAGCAGTTACTCAGGGACTAGCCTCACCGGGGAGCTGTTTTTT. As protein: CASSYSGTSLTGELFF.